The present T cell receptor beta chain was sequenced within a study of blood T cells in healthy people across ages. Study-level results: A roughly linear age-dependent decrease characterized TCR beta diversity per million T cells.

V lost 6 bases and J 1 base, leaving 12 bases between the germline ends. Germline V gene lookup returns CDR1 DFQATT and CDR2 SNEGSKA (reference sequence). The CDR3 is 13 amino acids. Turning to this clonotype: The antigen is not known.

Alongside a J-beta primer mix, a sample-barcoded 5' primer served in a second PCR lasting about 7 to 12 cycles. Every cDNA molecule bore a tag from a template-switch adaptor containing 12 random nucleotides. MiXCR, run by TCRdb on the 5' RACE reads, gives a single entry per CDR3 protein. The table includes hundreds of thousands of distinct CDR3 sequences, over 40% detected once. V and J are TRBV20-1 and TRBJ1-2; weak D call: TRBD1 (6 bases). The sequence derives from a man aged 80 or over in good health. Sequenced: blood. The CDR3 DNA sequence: TGCAGTGCATCCCTGGACAGTAACTATGGCTACACCTTC. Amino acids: CSASLDSNYGYTF.